This is a list of T cell receptor beta chains from one sample in a study of response to subunit inactivated influenza vaccine. TCRdb recomputed calls from the RT-PCR reads with MiXCR, one row per CDR3 protein. The data contain approximately 500,000 distinct CDR3 sequences, approximately 13% of them seen just once; the ten biggest clones take up around 13%. Sequencing was performed on PBMCs from blood, taken about 6 weeks after vaccination. These receptor sequences come from a man over 45 who received an inactivated influenza vaccine. Both conserved end residues are part of each CDR3. The order of the fields is V gene, D gene, clone size, J gene, CDR3 protein, CDR3 DNA. A D gene is named only where the DNA matches it firmly. Clone sizes are given selectively: once, few, many, or a class where the clone is expanded.

v_gene: TRBV5-1; d_gene: TRBD1; abundance: once; j_gene: TRBJ2-1; CDR3aa: CASSRDRGPPTDEQFF; CDR3nt: TGCGCCAGCAGCCGAGACAGGGGGCCTCCTACTGATGAGCAGTTCTTC
v_gene: TRBV7-2; d_gene: -; abundance: few; j_gene: TRBJ1-4; CDR3aa: CASSLSWQNEKLFF; CDR3nt: TGTGCCAGCAGCTTATCCTGGCAGAATGAAAAACTGTTTTTT
v_gene: TRBV12-3/TRBV12-4; d_gene: TRBD1; abundance: few; j_gene: TRBJ2-3; CDR3aa: CASSTRDRGDTQYF; CDR3nt: TGTGCCAGCAGTACCCGGGACAGGGGGGATACGCAGTATTTT
v_gene: TRBV5-1; d_gene: TRBD1; abundance: -; j_gene: TRBJ2-3; CDR3aa: CASSWVAQGAADTQYF; CDR3nt: TGCGCCAGCAGCTGGGTGGCACAGGGGGCAGCGGATACGCAGTATTTT
v_gene: TRBV20-1; d_gene: -; abundance: many; j_gene: TRBJ2-3; CDR3aa: CSARDRRITDTQYF; CDR3nt: TGCAGTGCTAGAGATAGGAGGATCACAGATACGCAGTATTTT
v_gene: TRBV7-2; d_gene: TRBD1; abundance: many; j_gene: TRBJ2-3; CDR3aa: CASSSRTGITDTQYF; CDR3nt: TGTGCCAGCAGCTCCCGGACAGGGATCACAGATACGCAGTATTTT
v_gene: TRBV5-5; d_gene: TRBD1; abundance: few; j_gene: TRBJ2-1; CDR3aa: CASSLAPGGEFF; CDR3nt: TGTGCCAGCAGCTTGGCCCCAGGGGGTGAGTTCTTC
v_gene: TRBV19; d_gene: -; abundance: -; j_gene: TRBJ2-7; CDR3aa: CASSQYRRSYEQYF; CDR3nt: TGTGCCAGTAGCCAGTATAGGAGATCCTACGAGCAGTACTTC
v_gene: TRBV4-2; d_gene: TRBD2; abundance: -; j_gene: TRBJ2-7; CDR3aa: CASSQVRLAGGHEQYF; CDR3nt: TGTGCCAGCAGCCAAGTTCGCCTAGCGGGGGGGCACGAGCAGTACTTC
v_gene: TRBV28; d_gene: -; abundance: -; j_gene: TRBJ1-1; CDR3aa: CASSPPGQGEAFF; CDR3nt: TGTGCCAGCAGTCCCCCGGGGCAGGGTGAAGCTTTCTTT
v_gene: TRBV7-7; d_gene: -; abundance: few; j_gene: TRBJ2-1; CDR3aa: CASSLAGPTAYNEQFF; CDR3nt: TGTGCCAGCAGCCTAGCAGGTCCAACAGCCTACAATGAGCAGTTCTTC
v_gene: TRBV7-2; d_gene: TRBD1; abundance: -; j_gene: TRBJ2-7; CDR3aa: CASSFQGQGYEQYF; CDR3nt: TGTGCCAGCAGCTTCCAGGGACAGGGCTACGAGCAGTACTTC
v_gene: TRBV20-1; d_gene: TRBD1; abundance: -; j_gene: TRBJ2-7; CDR3aa: CSARAGTGVGEQYF; CDR3nt: TGCAGTGCTAGAGCCGGGACAGGGGTAGGGGAGCAGTACTTC
v_gene: TRBV28; d_gene: -; abundance: few; j_gene: TRBJ1-5; CDR3aa: CASSFRGINQPQHF; CDR3nt: TGTGCCAGCAGTTTCCGGGGAATCAATCAGCCCCAGCATTTT
v_gene: TRBV4-2; d_gene: -; abundance: few; j_gene: TRBJ1-6; CDR3aa: CASSPGVGWNSPLHF; CDR3nt: TGTGCCAGCAGCCCGGGGGTGGGGTGGAATTCACCCCTCCACTTT
v_gene: TRBV6-2/TRBV6-3; d_gene: -; abundance: few; j_gene: TRBJ2-1; CDR3aa: CASSYSVGVNEQFF; CDR3nt: TGTGCCAGCAGTTACTCAGTGGGTGTTAATGAGCAGTTCTTC
v_gene: TRBV9; d_gene: TRBD2; abundance: -; j_gene: TRBJ2-7; CDR3aa: CASSVAPSGAYEQYF; CDR3nt: TGTGCCAGCAGCGTAGCACCCAGCGGGGCCTACGAGCAGTACTTC
v_gene: TRBV5-6; d_gene: -; abundance: -; j_gene: TRBJ1-1; CDR3aa: CASSPGWSASSAFF; CDR3nt: TGTGCCAGCAGCCCCGGTTGGTCGGCTAGTTCAGCTTTCTTT
v_gene: TRBV7-2; d_gene: -; abundance: many; j_gene: TRBJ2-7; CDR3aa: CASSSVSAGGQYF; CDR3nt: TGTGCCAGCAGCTCTGTGTCGGCCGGTGGGCAGTACTTC
v_gene: TRBV6-1; d_gene: -; abundance: -; j_gene: TRBJ2-7; CDR3aa: CASSTPGLGSEQYF; CDR3nt: TGTGCCAGCAGTACCCCGGGACTTGGCAGCGAGCAGTACTTC
v_gene: TRBV20-1; d_gene: -; abundance: many; j_gene: TRBJ1-2; CDR3aa: CSARDSGGYGYTF; CDR3nt: TGCAGTGCTAGAGATTCGGGGGGCTATGGCTACACCTTC
v_gene: TRBV20-1; d_gene: -; abundance: many; j_gene: TRBJ2-7; CDR3aa: CSARVPGRTYEQYF; CDR3nt: TGCAGTGCTAGAGTGCCAGGGAGGACCTACGAGCAGTACTTC
v_gene: TRBV29-1; d_gene: TRBD2; abundance: many; j_gene: TRBJ2-5; CDR3aa: CSVEVPSGGPSWETQYF; CDR3nt: TGCAGCGTTGAAGTCCCTAGCGGGGGGCCCTCCTGGGAGACCCAGTACTTC
v_gene: TRBV20-1; d_gene: -; abundance: -; j_gene: TRBJ1-5; CDR3aa: CSASSTGVSNQPQHF; CDR3nt: TGCAGTGCTAGTAGTACGGGCGTCAGCAATCAGCCCCAGCATTTT
v_gene: TRBV9; d_gene: -; abundance: few; j_gene: TRBJ1-5; CDR3aa: CASSVGTAFNQPQHF; CDR3nt: TGTGCCAGCAGCGTGGGGACGGCTTTCAATCAGCCCCAGCATTTT
v_gene: TRBV5-1; d_gene: -; abundance: few; j_gene: TRBJ2-7; CDR3aa: CASSLETGTLYEQYF; CDR3nt: TGCGCCAGCAGCTTGGAAACAGGGACTCTTTACGAGCAGTACTTC
v_gene: TRBV20-1; d_gene: -; abundance: few; j_gene: TRBJ2-7; CDR3aa: CSARPADSYEQYF; CDR3nt: TGCAGTGCTAGACCCGCGGACTCCTACGAGCAGTACTTC
v_gene: TRBV10-3; d_gene: -; abundance: many; j_gene: TRBJ1-1; CDR3aa: CAISGPQGTNTEAFF; CDR3nt: TGTGCCATCAGTGGTCCCCAGGGAACGAACACTGAAGCTTTCTTT
v_gene: TRBV15; d_gene: TRBD2; abundance: many; j_gene: TRBJ2-1; CDR3aa: CATSRDRVVGGEQFF; CDR3nt: TGTGCCACCAGCAGAGATCGGGTAGTCGGGGGGGAGCAGTTCTTC
v_gene: TRBV12-3/TRBV12-4; d_gene: TRBD1; abundance: -; j_gene: TRBJ1-1; CDR3aa: CASSTGQGVTEAFF; CDR3nt: TGTGCCAGCAGCACCGGACAGGGGGTCACTGAAGCTTTCTTT